This TCR beta chain was recovered during a study of technical replicates of blood from a few donors. CDR1 is MNHEY and CDR2 is SVGAGI in the germline V gene. CDR3 size: 14 residues. V lost 3 bases, J lost 0 bases, and 8 bases lay in between. Data came from immunoSEQ multiplex PCR; TCRdb stores just in-frame clones and leaves some out. The profile shows about 80,000 clones, almost 99% of them singletons. Sequenced input: T cells isolated from PBMCs. This chain connects TRBV6-5 to TRBJ1-1, with D perhaps matching TRBD1 (5 bases). This TCR was recovered from a human donor in good health. The CDR3: CASSYGALNTEAFF. CDR3 nucleotides: TGTGCCAGCAGTTATGGGGCCTTGAACACTGAAGCTTTCTTT.